The 26 T cell receptor beta chains below all came from one sample that was sequenced in a study of blood T cell repertoires in COVID-19. Using immunoSEQ multiplex PCR, the repertoire was profiled, and TCRdb retains in-frame clones only, with some absent. Of a few hundred thousand clones in the sample, 70% to 90% were seen once. Sequenced sample: peripheral blood. The receptors derive from a woman between 45 and 60 years old with COVID-19, enrolled during active disease.

This clone showed up just a few times. The rearrangement joins TRBV5-6 to TRBJ2-7; D remains unclear. The germline V gene encodes CDR1 SGHDT and CDR2 YYEEEE. The V gene lost 3 bases and the J gene lost 3 bases, with 7 bases spanning the gap. The length of the CDR3 is 12 residues. The CDR3 DNA sequence: TGTGCCAGCAGCTACGCAGGCTACGAGCAGTACTTC. Protein product: CASSYAGYEQYF.

J is TRBJ1-2 and V is TRBV28, with D possibly TRBD1 on 5 matching bases. V lost 8 bases to trimming and J lost 4 bases, with 14 bases between them. Germline CDR1 reads MDHEN; CDR2 reads SYDVKM. The CDR3 runs 13 residues. The CDR3 DNA reads as TGTGCCAGCTTTACAGGATCCACCTATGGCTACACCTTC. It codes for CASFTGSTYGYTF.

The rearrangement joins TRBV6-6 to TRBJ2-6; 8 bases align to TRBD1. V lost 5 bases to trimming and J lost 4 bases; unmatched junction nucleotides: 13. The CDR3 has 18 residues. CDR1 is MNHNY, CDR2 SVGAGI, per germline (reference sequence). Here the CDR3 DNA reads TGTGCCAGCAGTCCCGGAGGGCAGGGGGCGCCCGGGGCCAACGTCCTGACTTTC. This sequence encodes CASSPGGQGAPGANVLTF.

The chain combines TRBV5-1 with TRBJ1-4, with TRBD1 identical over 8 bases. The germline gives CDR1 SGHRS, CDR2 YFSETQ. This CDR3 contains 15 residues. Trimming removed 0 bases from V and 7 bases from J; junction bases left unmatched: 5. CDR3 residues: CASSLGGQGAEKLFF. In DNA, the CDR3 is TGCGCCAGCAGCTTGGGCGGGCAGGGGGCTGAAAAACTGTTTTTT.

The chain couples TRBV5-1 to TRBJ1-6, with D uncertain. Looked up from germline, CDR1 is SGHRS and CDR2 is YFSETQ. Trimming took off 4 bases at V and 6 bases at J, with 17 bases between the two ends. The CDR3 is 16 amino acids. Here the CDR3 reads CASSQSTGIPNSPLHF. The CDR3 nucleotides are TGCGCCAGCAGCCAATCTACGGGAATCCCTAATTCACCCCTCCACTTT.

The chain uses TRBV10-3 and TRBJ2-3, with D possibly TRBD1 on 6 matching bases. CDR3 size: 14 residues. V lost 0 bases and J lost 11, with 15 bases in between. Germline CDR1 reads ENHRY; CDR2 reads SYGVKD. Written as DNA, the CDR3 is TGTGCCATCAGTGAGTCGACAAGGCAGGGGATGCAGTATTTT. It translates to CAISESTRQGMQYF.

The chain employs TRBV7-2 and TRBJ1-2; D is uncertain. Trimming shortened V by 5 bases and J by 3 bases, and 16 bases separated the two germline ends. The CDR3 runs 15 residues. CDR1 is SGHTA and CDR2 is FQGNSA in the germline V gene. The CDR3 here is CASSRENGYDYGYTF. The CDR3 bases are TGTGCCAGCAGCCGGGAGAACGGGTATGACTATGGCTACACCTTC.

The J gene is TRBJ1-1, the V gene TRBV19; 7 positions agree with TRBD1. Unmatched junction bases numbered 9, after V lost 3 bases and J lost 5 bases. The CDR3 contains 15 residues. Germline loops: CDR1 LNHDA, CDR2 SQIVND (reference sequence). The CDR3 loop reads CASSIPRQGRTEAFF. The CDR3 DNA reads TGTGCCAGTAGTATTCCAAGACAGGGAAGAACTGAAGCTTTCTTT.

This clone was detected once. This rearrangement joins TRBV7-7 to TRBJ2-3; 13 nucleotides match TRBD2. The J segment lost 6 bases and the V segment lost 1 base, leaving 4 bases of the junction unmatched. The CDR3 runs 16 residues. Germline values: CDR1 SSHAT, CDR2 FNYEAQ (reference sequence). The CDR3 here is CASSLGLAGGSDTQYF. CDR3 coding DNA: TGTGCCAGCAGCTTAGGACTAGCGGGGGGCTCGGATACGCAGTATTTT.

The J gene is TRBJ1-2, the V gene TRBV2; unclear D gene. CDR1 is SNHLY and CDR2 is FYNNEI in the germline V gene. Trimming removed 4 bases from V and 1 base from J, with 4 bases in between. The CDR3 consists of 12 residues. CDR3 DNA: TGTGCCAGCAGTGCAGATAACTATGGCTACACCTTC. Its translation: CASSADNYGYTF.

The chain employs TRBV19 and TRBJ1-4, with 8 positions matching TRBD1. This CDR3 is built from 16 residues. The junction had 8 bases not matched to a gene; V was cut back by 5 bases and J by 3 bases. Germline V gene lookup returns CDR1 LNHDA and CDR2 SQIVND (reference sequence). The CDR3 loop is CASSFRQGRSNEKLFF. The CDR3 DNA is TGTGCCAGTAGTTTCCGACAGGGGCGGTCTAATGAAAAACTGTTTTTT.

J is TRBJ2-1 and V is TRBV29-1; maybe TRBD1 (6 bases). The germline gives CDR1 SQVTM, CDR2 ANQGSEA. V was clipped by 4 bases and J by 7 bases, with 8 bases between them. The CDR3 runs 11 residues. The CDR3 sequence: CSVVQGNEQFF. DNA for the CDR3: TGCAGCGTTGTACAGGGAAATGAGCAGTTCTTC.

The chain is built from TRBV13 and TRBJ2-3; 8 nucleotides agree with TRBD2. Germline V gives CDR1 PRHDT, CDR2 FYEKMQ (reference sequence). The CDR3 sequence is 16 residues long. The V segment lost 2 bases and the J segment 2 bases; nucleotides outside the gene matches: 6. The CDR3 region is CASSLFAGGITDTQYF. CDR3 coding DNA: TGTGCCAGCAGCTTATTTGCGGGGGGCATCACAGATACGCAGTATTTT.

The rearrangement joins TRBV6-1 to TRBJ1-1, with D hard to call. V was pared by 0 bases and J by 11 bases, with 7 bases between. Germline assignment: CDR1 MNHNS and CDR2 SASEGT. CDR3 length equals 11 residues. DNA of the CDR3: TGTGCCAGCAGTGAAGCGTTATTGGCTTTCTTT. Translating gives CASSEALLAFF.

This chain uses TRBV12-5 with TRBJ1-6; 8 positions agree with TRBD1. Germline CDR1 reads LGHNT; CDR2 reads FRNRAP. Germline trimming cut 4 bases from V and 7 bases from J; bases unmatched to any gene: 15. The CDR3 runs to 18 residues. CDR3 in amino acids: CASGSSTGGLIVNSPLHF. CDR3 DNA: TGTGCTAGTGGTTCCAGTACAGGGGGATTGATAGTCAATTCACCCCTCCACTTT.

About this clone: The identical CDR3 is also encoded by other nucleotide sequences in the sample. The chain employs TRBV7-2 and TRBJ1-1; 8 bases are a match to TRBD1. V trimming: 2 bases; J trimming: 5 bases; junction bases outside the gene matches: 1. Germline V gene sequence: CDR1 SGHTA, CDR2 FQGNSA. The CDR3 spans 13 residues. This CDR3 is CASSLTGGTEAFF. CDR3 DNA sequence: TGTGCCAGCAGCTTAACAGGGGGGACTGAAGCTTTCTTT.

The J gene is TRBJ2-6, the V gene TRBV5-1; the D gene is possibly TRBD1 (5 bases). Germline CDR1 and CDR2: SGHRS and YFSETQ. The germline V and J ends were trimmed by 0 bases and 0 bases, with 13 bases remaining between them. The length of the CDR3 is 18 residues. In DNA, the CDR3 is TGCGCCAGCAGCTTGGAGGGGTCATTCGACTCTGGGGCCAACGTCCTGACTTTC. As protein: CASSLEGSFDSGANVLTF.

The chain uses TRBV11-2 and TRBJ2-2; maybe TRBD2 (6 bases). Deletions cut 5 bases from V and 5 bases from J, with 18 bases between. CDR1 is SGHAT and CDR2 is FQNNGV in the germline V gene. There are 16 residues in the CDR3. DNA for the CDR3: TGTGCCAGCAGCCAGTTGGGGGGAGATTTGACCGGGGAGCTGTTTTTT. Its translation: CASSQLGGDLTGELFF.

The gene calls are TRBV4-1 and TRBJ2-2; tentative D call: TRBD1 (6 bases). Deletions cut 0 bases from V and 3 bases from J, with 11 bases between. The CDR3 covers 16 residues. Germline CDR1 MGHRA, CDR2 YSYEKL. In DNA, the CDR3 is TGCGCCAGCAGCCAAGAACAGGGAATGTACACCGGGGAGCTGTTTTTT. As protein: CASSQEQGMYTGELFF.

The rearrangement uses TRBV7-2 and TRBJ2-2, with 9 positions matching TRBD2. Germline trimming cut 5 bases from V and 4 bases from J; bases unmatched to any gene: 11. The CDR3 length is 17 residues. Germline CDR1 reads SGHTA; CDR2 reads FQGNSA. CDR3 amino acids: CASSPAGTSYRTGELFF. The CDR3 bases are TGTGCCAGCAGCCCGGCCGGGACTAGCTACCGCACCGGGGAGCTGTTTTTT.

DNA for the CDR3: TGCGCCAGCAGCTTGGGAGGACAGCCGAACACTGAAGCTTTCTTT. Translated: CASSLGGQPNTEAFF. This sequence joins TRBV5-1 and TRBJ1-1, with D maybe TRBD1 (6 bases). V lost 0 bases to trimming and J lost 1 base, with 10 bases between them. Germline CDR1 reads SGHRS; CDR2 reads YFSETQ. CDR3 length equals 15 residues.

This chain uses TRBV7-8 with TRBJ2-7, with D uncertain. The V gene lost 1 base and the J gene lost 5 bases, with 18 bases spanning the gap. CDR1 SGHVS and CDR2 FQNEAQ come from the germline V gene. This CDR3 spans 16 amino acids. CDR3 DNA: TGTGCCAGCAGCTTAGTGGATGCAGGATACATGGACGAGCAGTACTTC. Translating gives CASSLVDAGYMDEQYF.

The rearrangement uses TRBV5-4 and TRBJ2-1; D is possibly TRBD1 (6 bases). The V end was cut by 3 bases, the J end by 0 bases, with 10 bases between. Germline V lookup: CDR1 SGHNT, CDR2 YYREEE (reference sequence). The length of the CDR3 is 15 residues. The CDR3: CASSSRTVSYNEQFF. CDR3 in DNA: TGTGCCAGCAGCTCAAGGACAGTCTCCTACAATGAGCAGTTCTTC.

The chain has TRBV4-3 and TRBJ1-4; D is unresolved. The V gene's germline CDR1 is LGHNA and CDR2 YSLEER. CDR3 length equals 14 residues. Between the trimmed V and J ends, which lost 4 bases and 7 bases, there was a span of 13 bases. The CDR3 coding sequence is TGCGCCAGCAGCCTTCAACGGGCGGGTGAAAAACTGTTTTTT. As protein: CASSLQRAGEKLFF.

This rearrangement joins TRBV7-2 to TRBJ1-2; D gene ambiguous. With 5 bases removed from V and 3 bases from J, the gap between germline ends came to 19 bases. The CDR3 is 16 amino acids. CDR1 SGHTA and CDR2 FQGNSA come from the germline V gene. The CDR3 region has the DNA TGTGCCAGCAGCCTCTGGAGGATCACTGGTGACTATGGCTACACCTTC. Its translation is CASSLWRITGDYGYTF. Full variable domain (remainder filled in from reference TRBV7-2 and TRBJ1-2): GAGVSQSPSNKVTEKGKDVELRCDPISGHTALYWYRQSLGQGLEFLIYFQGNSAPDKSGLPSDRFSAERTGGSVSTLTIQRTQQEDSAVYLCASSLWRITGDYGYTFGSGTRLTVV.

The chain recombines TRBV28 with TRBJ1-6, with 7 positions matching TRBD1. This CDR3 spans 15 amino acids. In germline, CDR1 is MDHEN, CDR2 SYDVKM. V lost 9 bases, J lost 3 bases, and 8 bases stayed unmatched. The CDR3 coding sequence is TGTGCCAGTTTGACAGGGTTGAGCTATAATTCACCCCTCCACTTT. It codes for CASLTGLSYNSPLHF.